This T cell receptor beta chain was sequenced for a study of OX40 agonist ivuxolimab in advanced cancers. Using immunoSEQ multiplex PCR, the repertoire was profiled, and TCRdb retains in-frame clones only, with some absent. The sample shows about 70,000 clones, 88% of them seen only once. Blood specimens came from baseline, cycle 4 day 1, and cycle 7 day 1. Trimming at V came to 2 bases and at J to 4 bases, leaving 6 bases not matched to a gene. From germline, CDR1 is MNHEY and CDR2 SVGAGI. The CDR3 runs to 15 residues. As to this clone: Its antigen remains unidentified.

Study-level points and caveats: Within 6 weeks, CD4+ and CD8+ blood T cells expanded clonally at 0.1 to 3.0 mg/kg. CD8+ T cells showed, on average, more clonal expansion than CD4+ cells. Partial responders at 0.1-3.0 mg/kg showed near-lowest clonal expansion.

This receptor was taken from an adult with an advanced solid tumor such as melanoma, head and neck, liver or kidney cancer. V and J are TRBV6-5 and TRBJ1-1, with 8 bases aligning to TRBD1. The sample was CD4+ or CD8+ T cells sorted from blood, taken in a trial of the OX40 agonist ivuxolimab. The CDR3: CASSYRTGSFTEAFF. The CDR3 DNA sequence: TGTGCCAGCAGTTACCGGACAGGGAGTTTCACTGAAGCTTTCTTT.